Listed here are 10 T cell receptor beta chains from one sample, sequenced in a study of blood T cell repertoires in COVID-19. Here immunoSEQ multiplex PCR was the method, and the copy in TCRdb shows in-frame clones only, minus some. Here the sample spans 95,000 to 150,000 clones, approximately 80% being singletons. The specimen was peripheral blood. Source of these receptors: a man aged 60 to 69 with acute or convalescent COVID-19.

This clone was seen just once. This chain uses TRBV30 with TRBJ1-2; D possibly corresponds to TRBD1 (5 bases). The CDR3 totals 13 residues. The V end was cut by 5 bases, the J end by 6 bases, with 16 bases between. In germline, CDR1 is GTSNPN, CDR2 SVGIG (reference sequence). The CDR3 sequence is CAWDGGAGNGYTF. CDR3 nucleotides: TGTGCCTGGGATGGCGGAGCAGGGAATGGCTACACCTTC. Full variable domain (outside the CDR3, taken from reference TRBV30 and TRBJ1-2): SQTIHQWPATLVQPVGSPLSLECTVEGTSNPNLYWYRQAAGRGLQLLFYSVGIGQISSEVPQNLSASRPQDRQFILSSKKLLLSDSGFYLCAWDGGAGNGYTFGSGTRLTVV.

The gene calls are TRBV18 and TRBJ2-3; the D gene is possibly TRBD2 (5 bases). Germline V CDR1 and CDR2: KGHSH, LQKENI. CDR3 length: 14 residues. V dropped 0 bases and J dropped 4 bases, with 8 bases sitting between them. CDR3 sequence (DNA): TGTGCCAGCTCACCACCCAGCGGACCAGATACGCAGTATTTT. Translated, it gives CASSPPSGPDTQYF.

The genes are TRBV19 and TRBJ1-5, with a tentative D call TRBD1 (5 bases). V lost 5 bases to trimming and J lost 4 bases, with 15 bases between them. Germline CDR1 and CDR2: LNHDA and SQIVND (reference sequence). The CDR3 covers 15 residues. Here the CDR3 reads CASSRSGQGNQPQHF. CDR3 bases: TGTGCCAGTAGTCGGTCAGGCCAGGGAAATCAGCCCCAGCATTTT. Drawing the rest from reference TRBV19 and TRBJ1-5, the complete variable domain is DGGITQSPKYLFRKEGQNVTLSCEQNLNHDAMYWYRQDPGQGLRLIYYSQIVNDFQKGDIAEGYSVSREKKESFPLTVTSAQKNPTAFYLCASSRSGQGNQPQHFGDGTRLSIL.

This chain uses TRBV6-5 with TRBJ2-7, with 8 bases identical to TRBD2. The germline CDR1 and CDR2 sequences are MNHEY and SVGAGI. J gave up 2 bases and V 7 bases, and 4 bases lay outside the gene matches. The CDR3 sequence is 13 residues long. The CDR3: CASNGGGTYEQYF. CDR3 DNA: TGTGCCAGCAACGGGGGGGGAACCTACGAGCAGTACTTC.

This clone was seen only a few times. Relative to the germline gene, one junction end is altered; a read error may explain this. This sequence joins TRBV20-1 and TRBJ2-7; perhaps TRBD2 as D (5 bases). Germline loops: CDR1 DFQATT, CDR2 SNEGSKA (reference sequence). CDR3 length: 10 amino acids. As DNA, the CDR3 is TGCAGTGCTAGAGACGAGGGCCTGGCCTTC. Protein: CSARDEGLAF.

This chain joins TRBV18 and TRBJ1-6, with a possible D match to TRBD1 (6 bases). The CDR3 is 16 amino acids. Per germline, CDR1 KGHSH and CDR2 LQKENI. The ends were cut back, 3 bases at V and 7 bases at J, with 16 bases in the middle. CDR3 amino acids: CASSPAWDIGNSPLHF. CDR3 nucleotide sequence: TGTGCCAGCTCACCCGCCTGGGACATTGGGAATTCACCCCTCCACTTT.

J is TRBJ2-2 and V is TRBV7-3; maybe TRBD1 (5 bases). Germline V gives CDR1 SGHTA, CDR2 FQGTGA. CDR3 length: 14 residues. V gave up 2 bases and J gave up 5 bases, with 9 bases separating them. In DNA, the CDR3 is TGTGCCAGCAGCTTATTAGGGGTGACCGGGGAGCTGTTTTTT. This sequence encodes CASSLLGVTGELFF.

The chain carries TRBV21-1 and TRBJ2-7; the D call of TRBD2 is as the table states it, not checked on the DNA. TRBV21-1 counts as a pseudogene. The CDR3 is made up of 15 amino acids. DNA for the CDR3: TGTGCCAGCAGCATAAGGGCTAGCGGGCTCTACGAGCAGTACTTC. This encodes CASSIRASGLYEQYF.

The chain links TRBV27 to TRBJ2-7; D is undetermined. Trimming stripped 6 bases from V and 6 bases from J, with 18 bases between. The CDR3 runs 14 residues. Germline loops: CDR1 MNHEY, CDR2 SMNVEV (reference sequence). The CDR3 nucleotides are TGTGCCAGCAGAGACGAGGTCACCGGTTCCGAGCAGTACTTC. It specifies CASRDEVTGSEQYF.

V usage is TRBV6-2 or TRBV6-3 and J usage is TRBJ1-3, with no clear D. CDR1 is MNHEY, CDR2 SVGEGT, per germline. The V gene lost 2 bases and the J gene lost 4 bases, with 3 bases spanning the gap. The CDR3 consists of 12 residues. Here the CDR3 DNA reads TGTGCCAGCAGTTACCCAGGAAACACCATATATTTT. Its translation: CASSYPGNTIYF.